Following are 23 T cell receptor beta chains from one sample sequenced in a study of T cell repertoires in cytomegalovirus infection. TCRdb ran MiXCR on the reads and lists one entry per CDR3 protein. The sample shows approximately 630,000 distinct CDR3 sequences, approximately 24% of them seen only once. Sequenced sample: CD8+ T cells from PBMCs. The receptors were gathered from a human donor in good health (CMV status not recorded). Some clones in this sample may be carry-over from other donors' samples.

The sample holds a few counts of this clonotype. This chain connects TRBV7-6 to TRBJ2-7; 7 bases fit TRBD1. Germline CDR1 reads SGHVS; CDR2 reads FNYEAQ. The CDR3 has 14 amino acids. The junction had 9 bases not matched to a gene; V was cut back by 5 bases and J by 5 bases. The CDR3 DNA reads TGTGCCAGCAGCCCCGAAAGGACAGGCCACGAGCAGTACTTC. Translated, it gives CASSPERTGHEQYF.

The genes are TRBV29-1 and TRBJ1-1; possible D gene TRBD1, 5 bases. The CDR3 length is 11 residues. The germline gives CDR1 SQVTM, CDR2 ANQGSEA. V lost 3 bases to trimming and J lost 8 bases, with 10 bases between them. CDR3 bases: TGCAGCGTTGAGGAGGGGATCGAAGCTTTCTTT. It codes for CSVEEGIEAFF.

The CDR3 here is CASTDGTSGGEYNEQFF. The CDR3 nucleotides read TGTGCCAGCACCGACGGGACTAGCGGGGGTGAATACAATGAGCAGTTCTTC. V gene TRBV11-2 combines with J gene TRBJ2-1, with 14 nucleotides matching TRBD2. V dropped 7 bases and J dropped 4; count of bases not matched to a gene: 9. Looked up from germline, CDR1 is SGHAT and CDR2 is FQNNGV. The CDR3 totals 17 residues.

This clonotype came up a few times. J is TRBJ2-2 and V is TRBV28; 7 bases agree with TRBD1. J was trimmed by 1 base and V by 5 bases; bases with no gene match: 7. The CDR3 runs to 16 residues. Germline V lookup: CDR1 MDHEN, CDR2 SYDVKM. CDR3 coding DNA: TGTGCCAGCAGTCATACAGGGGTAGTGAACACCGGGGAGCTGTTTTTT. This encodes CASSHTGVVNTGELFF.

The V and J genes are TRBV3-1 and TRBJ1-2, with TRBD1 matching over 8 bases. This CDR3 is built from 14 residues. Germline CDR1 LGHDT, CDR2 YNNKEL (reference sequence). Losses at the gene ends were 1 base for V and 7 bases for J; bases not matched to a gene: 5. CDR3 sequence: CASSQGQGAGGYTF. CDR3 DNA sequence: TGTGCCAGCAGCCAAGGCCAGGGGGCAGGTGGCTACACCTTC.

This clonotype was detected only a few times. The chain uses TRBV27 and TRBJ1-2, with D possibly matching TRBD1 (5 bases). V shed 3 bases and J shed 4 bases, with 12 bases lying between them. This CDR3 is 14 amino acids long. CDR1 and CDR2 (germline): MNHEY, SMNVEV (reference sequence). In nucleotides, the CDR3 is TGTGCCAGCAGTTTCGGGGGGGAAGTCTATGGCTACACCTTC. Amino acid sequence: CASSFGGEVYGYTF.

This clonotype has a handful of counts. The chain uses TRBV6-1 and TRBJ2-7; weak D call: TRBD2 (5 bases). Trimming removed 3 bases at V and 1 base at J, with 13 bases between. Germline CDR1 MNHNS, CDR2 SASEGT. This CDR3 has 15 amino acids. CDR3 residues: CASSEGAGVSYEQYF. The DNA of the CDR3 is TGTGCCAGCAGTGAGGGCGCCGGGGTTTCCTACGAGCAGTACTTC.

This clonotype was counted a single time. The chain links TRBV6-2 or TRBV6-3 to TRBJ1-1; 7 bases match TRBD1. Germline V gives CDR1 MNHEY, CDR2 SVGEGT. The V gene end was trimmed by 1 base and the J gene end by 3 bases; junction bases not matched to a gene: 11. The CDR3 contains 17 residues. DNA for the CDR3: TGTGCCAGCAGTTACTATACCCGCCCCCAGGGGGACACTGAAGCTTTCTTT. It translates to CASSYYTRPQGDTEAFF.

The chain uses TRBV14 and TRBJ2-7; maybe TRBD1 (5 bases). The V end lost 4 bases, the J end lost 3 bases, and 13 bases lay between the germline ends. The CDR3 runs 14 residues. Germline V gene lookup returns CDR1 SGHDN and CDR2 FVKESK. The CDR3 DNA is TGTGCCAGCAGCCCGCTCCAGGGTGACTACGAGCAGTACGTC. Translated, it gives CASSPLQGDYEQYV.

This chain links TRBV15 with TRBJ2-2; TRBD1 matches at 7 bases. The CDR3 spans 15 residues. V was pared by 5 bases and J by 6 bases, with 9 bases of the junction left unmatched. CDR1 is LNHNV and CDR2 is YYDKDF in the germline V gene (reference sequence). CDR3 protein: CATSFRRQGAGELFF. CDR3 nucleotides: TGTGCCACCAGCTTTCGCAGGCAGGGGGCCGGGGAGCTGTTTTTT.

This clonotype showed up just a few times. This chain connects TRBV19 to TRBJ1-2; D ambiguous. Trimming pared 3 bases from V and 10 bases from J, leaving 15 bases between. The CDR3 loop spans 13 amino acids. Germline V gene sequence: CDR1 LNHDA, CDR2 SQIVND (reference sequence). CDR3 amino acids: CASSISSRLDYTF. As DNA, the CDR3 is TGTGCCAGTAGTATCTCGTCACGACTAGACTACACCTTC.

This clonotype was seen a handful of times. The chain carries TRBV28 and TRBJ2-7; 12 nucleotides line up with TRBD2. Trimming removed 6 bases from V and 4 bases from J; junction bases left unmatched: 10. This CDR3 comprises 16 residues. The V gene's germline CDR1 is MDHEN and CDR2 SYDVKM. CDR3 region: CASSVRGLAGIYEQYV. The CDR3 DNA follows: TGTGCCAGCAGCGTTCGTGGACTAGCGGGGATTTACGAGCAGTACGTC.

This clonotype was observed a handful of times. J is TRBJ2-7 and V is TRBV6-6, with TRBD1 matching 7 bases. Per the germline V gene, CDR1 is MNHNY and CDR2 is SVGAGI (reference sequence). This CDR3 has 16 amino acids. The V gene end was trimmed by 4 bases and the J gene end by 3 bases; junction bases not matched to a gene: 12. Here the CDR3 reads CASSFNPTGSLYEQYF. The DNA for the CDR3 is TGTGCCAGCAGTTTTAACCCGACAGGGTCCCTCTACGAGCAGTACTTC.

This clonotype turned up a few times. CDR3 DNA: TGTGCCAGCAGTCGTGACATCCCGTCCTACAATGAGCAGTTCTTC. This sequence encodes CASSRDIPSYNEQFF. The chain uses TRBV7-9 and TRBJ2-1, with D unresolved. Germline loops: CDR1 SEHNR, CDR2 FQNEAQ (reference sequence). With 6 bases removed from V and 1 base from J, the gap between germline ends came to 13 bases. This CDR3 contains 15 residues.

This clonotype appeared a few times. CDR3 coding DNA: TGTGCCAGCAGTTTAGTAGGGACAGGGGAGTCTGAAGCTTTCTTT. As protein: CASSLVGTGESEAFF. The chain is built from TRBV12-3 or TRBV12-4 and TRBJ1-1; 10 bases map to TRBD1. The CDR3 runs to 15 residues. The trim removed 1 base at V and 6 bases at J, leaving 5 bases unmatched.

The J gene is TRBJ2-1, the V gene TRBV20-1; D gene unclear. Germline assignment: CDR1 DFQATT and CDR2 SNEGSKA (reference sequence). The CDR3 has 16 amino acids. V gave up 0 bases and J gave up 4 bases, with 16 bases separating them. The CDR3 nucleotides read TGCAGTGCTAGAGATCTCGCCTATCCCTCGTACAATGAGCAGTTCTTC. It is translated as CSARDLAYPSYNEQFF.

The V call is TRBV7-9, the J call TRBJ1-4, with D unresolved. Looked up from germline, CDR1 is SEHNR and CDR2 is FQNEAQ (reference sequence). The germline V and J ends were trimmed by 2 bases and 6 bases, with 7 bases remaining between them. CDR3 size: 13 residues. The CDR3 protein is CASSLSRHEKLFF. CDR3 sequence (DNA): TGTGCCAGCAGCTTAAGTAGGCATGAAAAACTGTTTTTT.

This clonotype has only one observation. A much larger clone lies one base from this, so it may be a read error. V usage is TRBV6-6 and J usage is TRBJ2-1; 9 bases align to TRBD2. This CDR3 has 17 residues. V shed 2 bases and J 6 bases; nucleotides not matched to a gene: 11. The germline CDR1 and CDR2 sequences are MNHNY and SVGAGI (reference sequence). The CDR3 spells CASSYTYGGGVANEQFF. CDR3 nucleotide sequence: TGTGCCAGCAGTTACACTTACGGCGGGGGGGTCGCCAATGAGCAGTTCTTC.

This clonotype was detected many times. V usage is TRBV7-8 and J usage is TRBJ2-5; 7 nucleotides agree with TRBD1. The CDR3 contains 18 residues. Germline CDR1 SGHVS, CDR2 FQNEAQ. With V trimmed by 1 base and J by 0 bases, 11 bases remained unmatched. The CDR3 protein is CASSLDLSGTEYQETQYF. As DNA, the CDR3 is TGTGCCAGCAGCTTAGATTTGTCAGGGACAGAGTACCAAGAGACCCAGTACTTC.

The chain links TRBV11-2 to TRBJ1-1, with D unresolved. Trimming pared 1 base from V and 5 bases from J, leaving 11 bases between. This CDR3 comprises 14 residues. Germline-derived CDR1 and CDR2 are SGHAT and FQNNGV. The CDR3, as DNA: TGTGCCAGCAGCTTAGTCCGAATACGAACTGAAGCTTTCTTT. Its protein product is CASSLVRIRTEAFF.

This chain connects TRBV28 to TRBJ1-1; D is unclear. The CDR3 has 14 amino acids. Germline V gene data show CDR1 as MDHEN and CDR2 as SYDVKM. Trimming removed 6 bases at V and 1 base at J, with 12 bases between. CDR3 bases: TGTGCCAGCAGCCCACATACTTCGAACACTGAAGCTTTCTTT. This encodes CASSPHTSNTEAFF. The full variable domain, rest sourced from reference TRBV28 and TRBJ1-1, is DVKVTQSSRYLVKRTGEKVFLECVQDMDHENMFWYRQDPGLGLRLIYFSYDVKMKEKGDIPEGYSVSREKKERFSLILESASTNQTSMYLCASSPHTSNTEAFFGQGTRLTVV.

This clonotype was recorded at least ten times. The chain links TRBV7-9 to TRBJ2-3, with D unresolved. This CDR3 is built from 15 residues. CDR1 and CDR2 (germline): SEHNR, FQNEAQ (reference sequence). V lost 3 bases to trimming and J lost 0 bases, with 10 bases between them. CDR3 sequence reads: CASSLGKSSTDTQYF. CDR3 sequence (DNA): TGTGCCAGCAGCTTGGGCAAATCTAGCACAGATACGCAGTATTTT.

Ten or more counts support this clonotype. This chain uses TRBV7-2 with TRBJ1-1; TRBD1 aligns across 8 bases. The CDR3 covers 14 residues. The trim removed 5 bases at V and 6 bases at J, leaving 8 bases unmatched. Germline-derived CDR1 and CDR2 are SGHTA and FQGNSA. CDR3 sequence reads: CASSLRTGKSEAFF. The CDR3 DNA sequence: TGTGCCAGCAGCCTTAGGACAGGGAAATCTGAAGCTTTCTTT. Drawing the rest from reference TRBV7-2 and TRBJ1-1, the complete variable domain is GAGVSQSPSNKVTEKGKDVELRCDPISGHTALYWYRQSLGQGLEFLIYFQGNSAPDKSGLPSDRFSAERTGGSVSTLTIQRTQQEDSAVYLCASSLRTGKSEAFFGQGTRLTVV.